This T cell receptor (beta chain) came from a study of T cells in Graves' hyperthyroidism and ophthalmopathy. The germline V gene has CDR1 SGHTA and CDR2 FQGTGA. The CDR3 sequence is 17 residues long. The V and J ends lost 5 bases and 8 bases respectively, with 24 bases between them. The table lists this clonotype with many counts. Its antigen is currently unknown. RNA transcripts gave rise to amplified TCR beta CDR3 regions. In the first-round RT-PCR of the TCR CDR3, the HTBI primer set was used. TCRdb used MiXCR to reprocess the multiplex PCR reads, holding one entry per CDR3 protein. The sample includes around 580,000 distinct CDR3 sequences, 35% to 55% of them seen just once. Patients aged 18 to 65 had newly diagnosed hyperthyroidism that had lasted under 2 months. Study results and caveats: The blood repertoire included most of the expanded thyroid clonotypes above 0.001.

This sequence was found in a woman aged 18-30 years with Graves' hyperthyroidism. The V call is TRBV7-3, the J call TRBJ2-2, with a weak D call TRBD2 (6 bases). The sample comprised peripheral blood or thyroid tissue (not recorded which). CDR3 coding DNA: TGTGCCAGCAGCCTAAAACCGGGGGACTTCAAAACAGGGGAGCTGTTTTTT. This codes for CASSLKPGDFKTGELFF.